The rows below give T cell receptor beta chains drawn from one sample of a study of long-term antiretroviral therapy in people with HIV. Assay used: immunoSEQ multiplex PCR; TCRdb lists only in-frame clones, some missing. Among fewer than 45,000 clones listed, 94% were seen once. The sequenced sample was unsorted PBMCs, obtained 4.1 years after starting antiretroviral therapy. The receptors derive from a woman aged 50 to 60 with HIV. The CDR3 runs from the conserved cysteine through the conserved F or W. A D gene is named only where the DNA matches it firmly. A row's size may be missing; if present it is once, few, many or a size class.

d_gene: -; j_gene: TRBJ1-4; len: 16; v_gene: TRBV6-5; abundance: -; CDR3nt: TGTGCCAGCAGTTCTTTGGACAGTGCAACTAATGAAAAACTGTTTTTT; CDR3aa: CASSSLDSATNEKLFF
d_gene: -; j_gene: TRBJ2-5; len: 11; v_gene: TRBV20-1; abundance: -; CDR3nt: TGCAGTGCTGGGGGCAGGGAGACCCAGTACTTC; CDR3aa: CSAGGRETQYF
d_gene: -; j_gene: TRBJ2-7; len: 13; v_gene: TRBV11-1; abundance: once; CDR3nt: TGTGCCAGCAGCCCGACAGCTGCCTACGAGCAGTACTTC; CDR3aa: CASSPTAAYEQYF
d_gene: -; j_gene: TRBJ2-1; len: 14; v_gene: TRBV27; abundance: -; CDR3nt: TGTGCCAGCCGGGCGACTAGCTCCTACAATGAGCAGTTCTTC; CDR3aa: CASRATSSYNEQFF
d_gene: TRBD2; j_gene: TRBJ2-2; len: 16; v_gene: TRBV11-2; abundance: -; CDR3nt: TGTGCCAGCAGCACAGAGCGGGGGGGATACACCGGGGAGCTGTTTTTT; CDR3aa: CASSTERGGYTGELFF
d_gene: -; j_gene: TRBJ2-3; len: 15; v_gene: TRBV7-2; abundance: -; CDR3nt: TGTGCCAGCAGCTTAAGATCTTCTAGCACAGATACGCAGTATTTT; CDR3aa: CASSLRSSSTDTQYF
d_gene: -; j_gene: TRBJ1-2; len: 13; v_gene: TRBV4-1; abundance: few; CDR3nt: TGCGCCAGCAGCACGCCGACAGGTACTGGCTACACCTTC; CDR3aa: CASSTPTGTGYTF
d_gene: -; j_gene: TRBJ1-4; len: 14; v_gene: TRBV6-4; abundance: -; CDR3nt: TGTGCCAGCAGTGTCGGCGGGGTCAATGAAAAACTGTTTTTT; CDR3aa: CASSVGGVNEKLFF
d_gene: TRBD2; j_gene: TRBJ2-2; len: 17; v_gene: TRBV19; abundance: -; CDR3nt: TGTGCCAGTAGTATTCCTAGAAGGACTAGCGTGAGCGGGGAGCTGTTTTTT; CDR3aa: CASSIPRRTSVSGELFF
d_gene: -; j_gene: TRBJ2-2; len: 13; v_gene: TRBV6-1; abundance: -; CDR3nt: TGTGCCAGCATCAATTCGAACACCGGGGAGCTGTTTTTT; CDR3aa: CASINSNTGELFF
d_gene: -; j_gene: TRBJ1-3; len: 15; v_gene: TRBV9; abundance: -; CDR3nt: TGTGCCAGCAGCGTATCGTCACAGGGTGGAAACACCATATATTTT; CDR3aa: CASSVSSQGGNTIYF
d_gene: TRBD1; j_gene: TRBJ2-7; len: 16; v_gene: TRBV27; abundance: -; CDR3nt: TGTGCCAGCAGGCGTAACCCGGACAGGGGCTCCGACGAGCAGTACTTC; CDR3aa: CASRRNPDRGSDEQYF
d_gene: -; j_gene: TRBJ2-5; len: 11; v_gene: TRBV7-7; abundance: -; CDR3nt: TGTGCTAGCAGCTTAGTATCACCCCAGTACTTC; CDR3aa: CASSLVSPQYF
d_gene: -; j_gene: TRBJ1-1; len: 12; v_gene: TRBV6-6; abundance: -; CDR3nt: TGTGCCAGCAGTTCCTCCAGCACTGAAGCTTTCTTT; CDR3aa: CASSSSSTEAFF
d_gene: -; j_gene: TRBJ2-1; len: 14; v_gene: TRBV5-4; abundance: -; CDR3nt: TGTGCCAGCAGCTTGGACTACGGCAGCAATGAGCAGTTCTTC; CDR3aa: CASSLDYGSNEQFF
d_gene: TRBD1; j_gene: TRBJ1-4; len: 14; v_gene: TRBV11-2; abundance: -; CDR3nt: TGTGCCAGCAGCCGATACAGGGGAAATGAAAAACTGTTTTTT; CDR3aa: CASSRYRGNEKLFF
d_gene: -; j_gene: TRBJ2-5; len: 15; v_gene: TRBV2; abundance: once; CDR3nt: TGTGCCAGCAGAGTAACTGAAGCACCCCTAGGGACCCAGTACTTC; CDR3aa: CASRVTEAPLGTQYF
d_gene: TRBD1; j_gene: TRBJ1-4; len: 16; v_gene: TRBV7-2; abundance: -; CDR3nt: TGTGCCAGCAGCCAGGGGGGAGCTGCAACTAATGAAAAACTGTTTTTT; CDR3aa: CASSQGGAATNEKLFF
d_gene: -; j_gene: TRBJ2-1; len: 11; v_gene: TRBV20-1; abundance: -; CDR3nt: TGCAGTGCTAGACCGAACAATGAGCAGTTCTTC; CDR3aa: CSARPNNEQFF
d_gene: -; j_gene: TRBJ1-3; len: 17; v_gene: TRBV5-1; abundance: -; CDR3nt: TGCGCCAGCAGCTTGGCGGGCGCTCGGAGCTCTGGAAACACCATATATTTT; CDR3aa: CASSLAGARSSGNTIYF
d_gene: -; j_gene: TRBJ2-7; len: 13; v_gene: TRBV11-3; abundance: -; CDR3nt: TGTGCCAGCAGCTTAGATGGGGAGTACGAGCAGTACTTC; CDR3aa: CASSLDGEYEQYF
d_gene: -; j_gene: TRBJ2-3; len: 17; v_gene: TRBV7-6; abundance: -; CDR3nt: TGTGCCAGCAGCTTAGCATTGCCTACCTTTGTCACAGATACGCAGTATTTT; CDR3aa: CASSLALPTFVTDTQYF
d_gene: -; j_gene: TRBJ1-3; len: 14; v_gene: TRBV5-4; abundance: -; CDR3nt: TGTGCCTTGGCACGGGGGGCAAACGGAAACACCATATATTTT; CDR3aa: CALARGANGNTIYF
d_gene: -; j_gene: TRBJ2-2; len: 17; v_gene: TRBV4-1; abundance: -; CDR3nt: TGCGCCAGCAGCCAAGGCTACAGGGCCTCGAACACCGGGGAGCTGTTTTTT; CDR3aa: CASSQGYRASNTGELFF
d_gene: -; j_gene: TRBJ1-1; len: 16; v_gene: TRBV5-4; abundance: -; CDR3nt: TGTGCCAGCAGCTTGTCTGGGGGTTTCATGAACACTGAAGCTTTCTTT; CDR3aa: CASSLSGGFMNTEAFF
d_gene: -; j_gene: TRBJ2-5; len: 12; v_gene: TRBV7-2; abundance: -; CDR3nt: TGTGCCAGCAGCCCAGGGGGGTGGGTCCAGTACTTC; CDR3aa: CASSPGGWVQYF
d_gene: TRBD2; j_gene: TRBJ2-3; len: 17; v_gene: TRBV2; abundance: -; CDR3nt: TGTGCCAGCAGTGAAGGGACTAGCGGGGGGGCCTCTGATACGCAGTATTTT; CDR3aa: CASSEGTSGGASDTQYF
d_gene: TRBD1; j_gene: TRBJ1-5; len: 14; v_gene: TRBV6-6; abundance: once; CDR3nt: TGTGCCAGCAGTCAGGGACAGAAGAATCAGCCCCAGCATTTT; CDR3aa: CASSQGQKNQPQHF
d_gene: -; j_gene: TRBJ2-1; len: 14; v_gene: TRBV5-1; abundance: -; CDR3nt: TGCGCCAGCAGCTTGTATCAGTCCTACAATGAGCAGTTCTTC; CDR3aa: CASSLYQSYNEQFF
d_gene: -; j_gene: TRBJ2-7; len: 13; v_gene: TRBV7-2; abundance: -; CDR3nt: TGTGCCAGCAGCCGCACCCAGGGGTACGAGCAGTACTTC; CDR3aa: CASSRTQGYEQYF
d_gene: -; j_gene: TRBJ2-2; len: 15; v_gene: TRBV5-6; abundance: -; CDR3nt: TGTGCCAGCAGCTTGGGAGGAACGAACACCGGGGAGCTGTTTTTT; CDR3aa: CASSLGGTNTGELFF
d_gene: -; j_gene: TRBJ1-1; len: 14; v_gene: TRBV6-6; abundance: -; CDR3nt: TGTGCCAGCAGTTACTTTTCAGAAGGGAAGGAAGCTTTCTTT; CDR3aa: CASSYFSEGKEAFF
d_gene: -; j_gene: TRBJ1-2; len: 12; v_gene: TRBV5-8; abundance: -; CDR3nt: TGTGCCAGCAGCTTTTGGAAAAGTGGCTACACCTTC; CDR3aa: CASSFWKSGYTF
d_gene: -; j_gene: TRBJ1-2; len: 15; v_gene: TRBV5-1; abundance: -; CDR3nt: TGCGCCAGCAGCATCGGGACTGCTACTAACTATGGCTACACCTTC; CDR3aa: CASSIGTATNYGYTF
d_gene: -; j_gene: TRBJ1-5; len: 14; v_gene: TRBV6-1; abundance: -; CDR3nt: TGTGCCAGCAGTGAACAGAGGGGTGATCAGCCCCAGCATTTT; CDR3aa: CASSEQRGDQPQHF
d_gene: -; j_gene: TRBJ2-3; len: 10; v_gene: TRBV2; abundance: -; CDR3nt: TGTGCCACCGACACAGATACGCAGTATTTT; CDR3aa: CATDTDTQYF
d_gene: -; j_gene: TRBJ2-2; len: 15; v_gene: TRBV7-2; abundance: -; CDR3nt: TGTGCCAGTGGCCAGAGGGGAGCGGGTACAGGGGAGCTGTTTTTT; CDR3aa: CASGQRGAGTGELFF
d_gene: -; j_gene: TRBJ1-3; len: 13; v_gene: TRBV6-5; abundance: once; CDR3nt: TGTGCCAGCAGTGTGACGAAAGGGAACACCATATATTTT; CDR3aa: CASSVTKGNTIYF
d_gene: TRBD1; j_gene: TRBJ2-7; len: 15; v_gene: TRBV7-9; abundance: -; CDR3nt: TGTGCCAGCAGCTCTCCGGGACAGGGGAGTTGGGAGCAGTACTTC; CDR3aa: CASSSPGQGSWEQYF
d_gene: TRBD1; j_gene: TRBJ2-2; len: 14; v_gene: TRBV9; abundance: -; CDR3nt: TGTGCCAGCAGCTCGGGACAGAGCACCGGGGAGCTGTTTTTT; CDR3aa: CASSSGQSTGELFF
d_gene: -; j_gene: TRBJ1-1; len: 15; v_gene: TRBV7-2; abundance: -; CDR3nt: TGTGCCAGCAGCTTAGGAGGGGGGTTGGGCACTGAAGCTTTCTTT; CDR3aa: CASSLGGGLGTEAFF
d_gene: -; j_gene: TRBJ2-3; len: 16; v_gene: TRBV6-5; abundance: -; CDR3nt: TGTGCCAGCAGTTACGGGCCTGACCCTCCCCAGGATACGCAGTATTTT; CDR3aa: CASSYGPDPPQDTQYF
d_gene: -; j_gene: TRBJ1-2; len: 14; v_gene: TRBV5-1; abundance: -; CDR3nt: TGCGCCAGCAGGTCGGACCTAGGCCCAAATGGCTACACCTTC; CDR3aa: CASRSDLGPNGYTF
d_gene: -; j_gene: TRBJ2-2; len: 14; v_gene: TRBV7-2; abundance: -; CDR3nt: TGTGCCAGCAGCTTTAAAAGCGCAACCGGGGAGCTGTTTTTT; CDR3aa: CASSFKSATGELFF
d_gene: TRBD1; j_gene: TRBJ2-2; len: 16; v_gene: TRBV11-3; abundance: -; CDR3nt: TGTGCCAGCAGCTTGGGACAGGGGGCGCGAACCGGGGAGCTGTTTTTT; CDR3aa: CASSLGQGARTGELFF
d_gene: TRBD1; j_gene: TRBJ2-6; len: 16; v_gene: TRBV6-4; abundance: -; CDR3nt: TGTGCCAGCAGCGAACAGGGGGACTCTGGGGCCAACGTCCTGACTTTC; CDR3aa: CASSEQGDSGANVLTF
d_gene: -; j_gene: TRBJ1-1; len: 16; v_gene: TRBV9; abundance: -; CDR3nt: TGTGCCAGCAGCGCTGGGGGCTCAGGGAAAAACACTGAAGCTTTCTTT; CDR3aa: CASSAGGSGKNTEAFF
d_gene: -; j_gene: TRBJ1-1; len: 13; v_gene: TRBV25-1; abundance: -; CDR3nt: TGTGCCAGCAGTGAGTCGACAGAAGTTGAAGCTTTCTTT; CDR3aa: CASSESTEVEAFF
d_gene: -; j_gene: TRBJ2-1; len: 19; v_gene: TRBV18; abundance: -; CDR3nt: TGTGCCAGCTCACCACCTAATCTTGGAGCGGAAACACCCTACAATGAGCAGTTCTTC; CDR3aa: CASSPPNLGAETPYNEQFF
d_gene: TRBD1; j_gene: TRBJ1-3; len: 15; v_gene: TRBV6-1; abundance: few; CDR3nt: TGTGCCAGCAGTTCGAACAGGGGTACTGGAAACACCATATATTTT; CDR3aa: CASSSNRGTGNTIYF
d_gene: -; j_gene: TRBJ1-6; len: 12; v_gene: TRBV5-4; abundance: once; CDR3nt: TGTGCCAGCAAACCCCCAATTTCACCCCTCCACTTT; CDR3aa: CASKPPISPLHF
d_gene: -; j_gene: TRBJ2-7; len: 13; v_gene: TRBV7-2; abundance: -; CDR3nt: TGTGCCAGCAGCACTAACACCGTCTACGAGCAGTACTTC; CDR3aa: CASSTNTVYEQYF
d_gene: -; j_gene: TRBJ1-5; len: 13; v_gene: TRBV27; abundance: -; CDR3nt: TGTGCCAGCAGAACAGGGCCCAATCAGCCCCAGCATTTT; CDR3aa: CASRTGPNQPQHF
d_gene: TRBD1; j_gene: TRBJ1-2; len: 14; v_gene: TRBV29-1; abundance: -; CDR3nt: TGCAGCGTTGATCAGGACAGGACTTCGTATGGCTACACCTTC; CDR3aa: CSVDQDRTSYGYTF
d_gene: -; j_gene: TRBJ1-6; len: 13; v_gene: TRBV6-5; abundance: -; CDR3nt: TGTGCCAGCAGTTACGGGGTGGCTTCACCCCTCCACTTT; CDR3aa: CASSYGVASPLHF
d_gene: -; j_gene: TRBJ1-5; len: 15; v_gene: TRBV30; abundance: once; CDR3nt: TGTGCCTGGAAACCCGGGTACAGGGGCAATCAGCCCCAGCATTTT; CDR3aa: CAWKPGYRGNQPQHF
d_gene: -; j_gene: TRBJ1-4; len: 15; v_gene: TRBV4-2; abundance: -; CDR3nt: TGTGCCAGCAGCCAAGGACCAGGGACCAATGAAAAACTGTTTTTT; CDR3aa: CASSQGPGTNEKLFF
d_gene: TRBD1; j_gene: TRBJ1-4; len: 17; v_gene: TRBV2; abundance: -; CDR3nt: TGTGCCAGCAGTCGGTATTTATCGGGACAGATTAATGAAAAACTGTTTTTT; CDR3aa: CASSRYLSGQINEKLFF
d_gene: TRBD2; j_gene: TRBJ2-7; len: 16; v_gene: TRBV4-2; abundance: -; CDR3nt: TGTGCCAGCAGCCAAGGGACTAGCGGGGGGGTCTACGAGCAGTACTTC; CDR3aa: CASSQGTSGGVYEQYF
d_gene: -; j_gene: TRBJ2-2; len: 19; v_gene: TRBV4-1; abundance: -; CDR3nt: TGCGCCAGCAGCCAAGATGGCTTCATCGTAGGACAGTACACCGGGGAGCTGTTTTTT; CDR3aa: CASSQDGFIVGQYTGELFF